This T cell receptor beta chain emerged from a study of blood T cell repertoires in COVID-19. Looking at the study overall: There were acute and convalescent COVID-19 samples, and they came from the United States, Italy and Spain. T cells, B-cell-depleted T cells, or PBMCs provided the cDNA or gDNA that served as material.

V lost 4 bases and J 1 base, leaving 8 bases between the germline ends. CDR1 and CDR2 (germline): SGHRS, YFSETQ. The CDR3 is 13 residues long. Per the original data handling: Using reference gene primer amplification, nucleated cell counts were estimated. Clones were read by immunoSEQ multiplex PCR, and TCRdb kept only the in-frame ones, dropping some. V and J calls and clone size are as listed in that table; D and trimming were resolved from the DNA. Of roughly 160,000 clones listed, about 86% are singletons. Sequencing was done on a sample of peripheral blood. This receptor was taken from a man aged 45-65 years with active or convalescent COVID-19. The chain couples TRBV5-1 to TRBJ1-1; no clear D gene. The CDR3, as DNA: TGCGCCAGCAGCCGCGATCGGAACACTGAAGCTTTCTTT. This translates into CASSRDRNTEAFF.